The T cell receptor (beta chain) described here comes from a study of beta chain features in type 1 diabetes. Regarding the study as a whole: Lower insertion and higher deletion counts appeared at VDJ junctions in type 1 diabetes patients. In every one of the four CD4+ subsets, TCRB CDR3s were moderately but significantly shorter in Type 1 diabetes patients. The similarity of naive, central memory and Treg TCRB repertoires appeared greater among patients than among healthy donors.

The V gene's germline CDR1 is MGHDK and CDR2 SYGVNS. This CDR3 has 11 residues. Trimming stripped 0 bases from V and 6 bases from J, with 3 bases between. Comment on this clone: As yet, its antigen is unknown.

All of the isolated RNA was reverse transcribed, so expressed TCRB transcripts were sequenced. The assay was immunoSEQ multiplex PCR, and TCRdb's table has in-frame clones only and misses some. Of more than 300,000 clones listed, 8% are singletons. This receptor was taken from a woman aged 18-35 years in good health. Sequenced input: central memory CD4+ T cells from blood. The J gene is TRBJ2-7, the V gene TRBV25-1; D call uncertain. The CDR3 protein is CASSEYGEQYF. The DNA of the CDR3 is TGTGCCAGCAGTGAATACGGCGAGCAGTACTTC.